The rows below give T cell receptor beta chains drawn from one sample of a study of shared clonotypes between healthy human individuals. Data came from immunoSEQ multiplex PCR; TCRdb stores just in-frame clones and leaves some out. The repertoire holds around 720,000 clones, with around 78% as singletons. The material sequenced was memory CD4+ T cells sorted from blood. These receptors were collected from a young woman in good health. Both conserved end residues are part of each CDR3. A D gene is named only where the DNA matches it firmly. Size is omitted from some rows. Given values are once, few, many or a class for expanded clones.

V gene: TRBV27
clone size: NA
D gene: TRBD2
J gene: TRBJ2-1
CDR3 protein: CASRTGLAGNNEQFF
CDR3 DNA: TGTGCCAGCAGGACGGGACTAGCGGGAAACAATGAGCAGTTCTTC

V gene: TRBV25-1
clone size: NA
D gene: TRBD1
J gene: TRBJ2-7
CDR3 protein: CASSERDRGQDEQYF
CDR3 DNA: TGTGCCAGCAGTGAGAGGGACAGGGGGCAGGACGAGCAGTACTTC

V gene: TRBV2
clone size: once
D gene: TRBD2
J gene: TRBJ2-3
CDR3 protein: CASTKQLAVTDTQYF
CDR3 DNA: TGTGCCAGCACCAAACAACTAGCGGTCACAGATACGCAGTATTTT

V gene: TRBV19
clone size: NA
D gene: NA
J gene: TRBJ1-5
CDR3 protein: CASRYRDNQPQHF
CDR3 DNA: TGTGCCAGTAGGTATAGGGACAATCAGCCCCAGCATTTT

V gene: TRBV19
clone size: few
D gene: TRBD2
J gene: TRBJ2-1
CDR3 protein: CASSILAGGLSYNEQFF
CDR3 DNA: TGTGCCAGTAGTATACTAGCGGGAGGGCTCTCCTACAATGAGCAGTTCTTC

V gene: TRBV30
clone size: NA
D gene: NA
J gene: TRBJ1-1
CDR3 protein: CACLSGWATEAFF
CDR3 DNA: TGTGCCTGCCTATCGGGGTGGGCCACTGAAGCTTTCTTT

V gene: TRBV30
clone size: NA
D gene: TRBD2
J gene: TRBJ2-3
CDR3 protein: CACGGGMRDTQYF
CDR3 DNA: TGTGCCTGTGGGGGGGGAATGAGAGATACGCAGTATTTT

V gene: TRBV6-6
clone size: few
D gene: NA
J gene: TRBJ1-1
CDR3 protein: CASSLDQNTEAFF
CDR3 DNA: TGTGCCAGCAGCCTGGACCAGAACACTGAAGCTTTCTTT

V gene: TRBV5-6
clone size: NA
D gene: NA
J gene: TRBJ2-1
CDR3 protein: CASSLTNNEQFF
CDR3 DNA: TGTGCCAGCAGCTTAACCAACAATGAGCAGTTCTTC

V gene: TRBV7-8
clone size: NA
D gene: NA
J gene: TRBJ2-2
CDR3 protein: CASSLDVVGRGNTGELFF
CDR3 DNA: TGTGCCAGCAGCTTAGATGTAGTCGGTAGGGGGAACACCGGGGAGCTGTTTTTT

V gene: TRBV6-1
clone size: NA
D gene: NA
J gene: TRBJ2-6
CDR3 protein: CATAAGGSGANVLTF
CDR3 DNA: TGTGCCACCGCCGCCGGAGGCTCTGGGGCCAACGTCCTGACTTTC

V gene: TRBV5-1
clone size: NA
D gene: NA
J gene: TRBJ2-2
CDR3 protein: CASSLDGQNTGELFF
CDR3 DNA: TGCGCCAGCAGCTTGGACGGTCAAAACACCGGGGAGCTGTTTTTT

V gene: TRBV28
clone size: once
D gene: TRBD2
J gene: TRBJ2-5
CDR3 protein: CASSPGTSGRARYF
CDR3 DNA: TGTGCCAGCAGTCCAGGGACTAGCGGGAGGGCCCGGTACTTC

V gene: TRBV10-3
clone size: NA
D gene: TRBD1
J gene: TRBJ2-2
CDR3 protein: CASTPGQGTGELFF
CDR3 DNA: TGTGCCTCAACCCCGGGACAGGGGACCGGGGAGCTGTTTTTT

V gene: TRBV7-9
clone size: NA
D gene: TRBD1
J gene: TRBJ2-1
CDR3 protein: CASSIRQGAENEQFF
CDR3 DNA: TGTGCCAGCAGCATCCGACAGGGGGCGGAAAATGAGCAGTTCTTC

V gene: TRBV4-1
clone size: NA
D gene: NA
J gene: TRBJ2-7
CDR3 protein: CASSQDSFSGRYEQYF
CDR3 DNA: TGCGCCAGCAGCCAAGATTCGTTCAGCGGCCGCTACGAGCAGTACTTC

V gene: TRBV27
clone size: NA
D gene: NA
J gene: TRBJ2-1
CDR3 protein: CASSSGLSRPSYNEQFF
CDR3 DNA: TGTGCCAGCAGTTCAGGATTATCTAGGCCCTCCTACAATGAGCAGTTCTTC

V gene: TRBV15
clone size: NA
D gene: NA
J gene: TRBJ2-5
CDR3 protein: CATSRGYEETQYF
CDR3 DNA: TGTGCCACCAGCAGAGGTTACGAAGAGACCCAGTACTTC

V gene: TRBV9
clone size: NA
D gene: NA
J gene: TRBJ1-2
CDR3 protein: CASSVGGAASNYGYTF
CDR3 DNA: TGTGCCAGCAGCGTAGGCGGGGCAGCATCTAACTATGGCTACACCTTC

V gene: TRBV5-1
clone size: NA
D gene: NA
J gene: TRBJ2-5
CDR3 protein: CASSHSTSRETQYF
CDR3 DNA: TGCGCCAGCAGCCACTCGACTAGTCGAGAGACCCAGTACTTC

V gene: TRBV7-9
clone size: NA
D gene: TRBD2
J gene: TRBJ2-5
CDR3 protein: CASSYGTSGTKTQYF
CDR3 DNA: TGTGCCAGCAGCTATGGGACTAGCGGGACAAAGACCCAGTACTTC

V gene: TRBV27
clone size: NA
D gene: NA
J gene: TRBJ1-1
CDR3 protein: CASSLSALYTEAFF
CDR3 DNA: TGTGCCAGCAGTTTATCGGCCTTATACACTGAAGCTTTCTTT